One sample yielded the 5 T cell receptor beta chains listed below, sequenced in a study of T-cell memory formation after mild COVID-19. Via MiXCR, TCRdb re-called the 5' RACE reads, giving one row per CDR3 protein. The table includes a few hundred thousand distinct CDR3 sequences, roughly 25% detected once. The sequenced sample consisted of PBMCs or a T cell subset sorted from them (not recorded which). Every receptor here comes from an adult woman who had mild COVID-19 (a few samples of this study predate the infection). Cell type and time point are not known.

This clonotype was recorded many times. The chain joins TRBV6-5 to TRBJ2-5; 7 bases are shared with TRBD1. Germline values: CDR1 MNHEY, CDR2 SVGAGI. The CDR3 contains 15 residues. The V segment lost 2 bases and the J segment 4 bases; nucleotides outside the gene matches: 7. The CDR3 reads CASSYGTGASETQYF. The CDR3 DNA follows: TGTGCCAGCAGTTACGGCACAGGGGCATCAGAGACCCAGTACTTC.

This chain connects TRBV5-1 to TRBJ1-6, with TRBD1 as a possible D gene (5 bases). Between the trimmed V and J ends, which lost 6 bases and 10 bases, there was a span of 17 bases. The germline V gene encodes CDR1 SGHRS and CDR2 YFSETQ. CDR3 size: 14 residues. The CDR3 region is CASTLGRRGSPLHF. The CDR3 region has the DNA TGCGCCAGCACCCTGGGGCGGAGAGGATCACCCCTCCACTTT.

The genes are TRBV7-2 and TRBJ1-6; 8 bases match TRBD1. This CDR3 has 15 amino acids. In germline, CDR1 is SGHTA, CDR2 FQGNSA. V was pared by 6 bases and J by 6 bases, with 7 bases of the junction left unmatched. CDR3 loop: CASRRQGPRNSPLHF. DNA for the CDR3: TGTGCCAGCAGACGACAGGGGCCTCGTAATTCACCCCTCCACTTT.

This clonotype occurred a few times. The J gene is TRBJ2-4, the V gene TRBV20-1; tentative D call: TRBD1 (6 bases). From germline, CDR1 is DFQATT and CDR2 SNEGSKA (reference sequence). The CDR3 has 14 amino acids. With 3 bases removed from V and 7 bases from J, the gap between germline ends came to 16 bases. The CDR3 region has the DNA TGCAGTGCTAGTATACAGGGCTCCGGGAACATTCAGTACTTC. Translation: CSASIQGSGNIQYF.

The rearrangement links TRBV29-1 to TRBJ2-7; perhaps D is TRBD1 or TRBD2 (5 bases each). Trimming took off 4 bases at V and 2 bases at J, with 15 bases between the two ends. The CDR3 extends over 14 amino acids. Germline V gene lookup returns CDR1 SQVTM and CDR2 ANQGSEA. CDR3: CSVVLGEGPYEQYF. The CDR3, as DNA: TGCAGCGTTGTACTCGGAGAGGGACCCTACGAGCAGTACTTC.